These 10 T cell receptor beta chains share one sample of origin, sequenced in a study of blood T cell repertoires in COVID-19. The method was immunoSEQ multiplex PCR; TCRdb's version includes in-frame clones alone and lacks a portion of them. The repertoire holds roughly 340,000 clones, with about 90% as singletons. Sequencing input: peripheral blood. The source is a woman aged 25 to 39 with COVID-19, enrolled during active disease.

Written as DNA, the CDR3 is TGTGCCACCAGTGAACGGGGTTCCGCCTACAATGAGCAGTTCTTC. Translating gives CATSERGSAYNEQFF. The chain is built from TRBV24-1 and TRBJ2-1, with a tentative D call TRBD2 (5 bases). The CDR3 totals 15 residues. CDR1 and CDR2 (germline): KGHDR, SFDVKD. V lost 4 bases and J lost 2, with 11 bases in between.

The chain employs TRBV6-6 and TRBJ2-5; no firm D call. Trimming stripped 2 bases from V and 5 bases from J, with 15 bases between. Germline V gene sequence: CDR1 MNHNY, CDR2 SVGAGI (reference sequence). CDR3 length equals 15 residues. The DNA for the CDR3 is TGTGCCAGCAGTTACAACCTGAAAAACCGGGAGACCCAGTACTTC. Encoded protein: CASSYNLKNRETQYF.

V gene TRBV6-2 or TRBV6-3 combines with J gene TRBJ1-1; perhaps TRBD1 as D (5 bases). Germline assignment: CDR1 MNHEY and CDR2 SVGEGT. The CDR3 loop spans 16 amino acids. Trimming removed 0 bases at V and 4 bases at J, with 15 bases between. Here the CDR3 reads CASSYSYGTRGTEAFF. The CDR3 coding sequence is TGTGCCAGCAGTTACTCATACGGGACTAGGGGCACTGAAGCTTTCTTT.

V is TRBV4-3 and J is TRBJ1-1; TRBD1 aligns across 7 bases. CDR1 and CDR2 (germline): LGHNA, YSLEER. After removal of 1 base from V and 1 base from J, the junction contained 3 bases not matched to a gene. The CDR3 spans 15 residues. In DNA, the CDR3 is TGCGCCAGCAGCCAAGTGAACAGGGGGAACACTGAAGCTTTCTTT. This gives the protein CASSQVNRGNTEAFF.

The gene calls are TRBV2 and TRBJ1-4; 8 bases map to TRBD1. V lost 3 bases, J lost 11 bases, and 5 bases stayed unmatched. The CDR3 is made up of 13 amino acids. CDR1 and CDR2 from the germline V gene are SNHLY and FYNNEI. CDR3 protein: CASSDNRQGKLFF. CDR3 nucleotides: TGTGCCAGCAGTGACAACCGACAGGGGAAACTGTTTTTT. Filled out from reference TRBV2 and TRBJ1-4, the complete variable domain reads EPEVTQTPSHQVTQMGQEVILRCVPISNHLYFYWYRQILGQKVEFLVSFYNNEISEKSEIFDDQFSVERPDGSNFTLKIRSTKLEDSAMYFCASSDNRQGKLFFGSGTQLSVL.

The rearrangement uses TRBV6-6 and TRBJ1-1, with 7 positions matching TRBD1. The CDR3 consists of 11 residues. CDR1 and CDR2 from the germline V gene are MNHNY and SVGAGI (reference sequence). Trimming took 6 bases from V and 8 from J; bases not matched to a gene: 3. In nucleotides, the CDR3 is TGTGCCAGCAGCCCCAGGGGGGAAGCTTTCTTT. Protein sequence: CASSPRGEAFF.

The chain joins TRBV4-1 to TRBJ2-1; perhaps TRBD2 as D (5 bases). This CDR3 spans 13 amino acids. Looked up from germline, CDR1 is MGHRA and CDR2 is YSYEKL. The V gene lost 4 bases and the J gene lost 7 bases, with 11 bases spanning the gap. The CDR3 reads CASSPPPGNEQFF. CDR3 DNA sequence: TGCGCCAGCAGCCCCCCCCCGGGGAATGAGCAGTTCTTC.

The chain couples TRBV11-2 to TRBJ2-7, with D possibly being TRBD2 (5 bases). This CDR3 contains 15 residues. Germline CDR1 is SGHAT and CDR2 is FQNNGV. The V end was cut by 2 bases, the J end by 7 bases, with 18 bases between. The DNA for the CDR3 is TGTGCCAGCAGCTTATCTCGTGGGGTTTCGGGGGAGCAGTACTTC. This encodes CASSLSRGVSGEQYF.

The CDR3 loop reads CASSYSRTGSNYGYTF. The CDR3 DNA sequence: TGTGCCAGCAGTTACTCGCGGACAGGGTCCAACTATGGCTACACCTTC. The rearrangement joins TRBV6-5 to TRBJ1-2; the match to TRBD1 covers 8 bases. In germline, CDR1 is MNHEY, CDR2 SVGAGI. Losses at the gene ends were 0 bases for V and 2 bases for J; bases not matched to a gene: 5. The CDR3 consists of 16 residues.

This sequence joins TRBV12-3 or TRBV12-4 and TRBJ2-3, with 8 bases aligning to TRBD2. This CDR3 is 13 amino acids long. Trimming cost V 6 bases and J 5 bases; bases outside gene matches: 4. The DNA of the CDR3 is TGTGCCAGCAGGCGAGCGGGAGTAGATACGCAGTATTTT. This gives the protein CASRRAGVDTQYF.